Shown below are 14 T cell receptor beta chains from a single sample sequenced in a study of Graves' ophthalmopathy and Graves' hyperthyroidism. RNA transcripts yielded amplified TCR beta CDR3 regions. RT-PCR in the first round used HTBI primers; a second-round multiplex PCR followed. TCRdb used MiXCR to reprocess the multiplex PCR reads, holding one entry per CDR3 protein. The sample has roughly 220,000 distinct CDR3 sequences; around 45% are singletons. Sequencing was performed on peripheral blood. The receptors here all came from an adult man with Graves' ophthalmopathy.

The V call is TRBV9, the J call TRBJ2-5; D gene ambiguous. Germline CDR1 SGDLS, CDR2 YYNGEE. With 7 bases removed from V and 1 base from J, the gap between germline ends came to 17 bases. This CDR3 has 15 amino acids. CDR3 region: CASAVGLGFQETQYF. CDR3 bases: TGTGCCAGCGCCGTAGGTTTGGGTTTCCAAGAGACCCAGTACTTC.

The chain couples TRBV7-9 to TRBJ2-7; D is undetermined. Germline assignment: CDR1 SEHNR and CDR2 FQNEAQ (reference sequence). The length of the CDR3 is 14 residues. V was clipped by 5 bases and J by 1 base, with 12 bases between them. CDR3 bases: TGTGCCAGCAGCCCCGCAGAGCGATCCTACGAGCAGTACTTC. This gives the protein CASSPAERSYEQYF.

This clonotype showed up just a few times. DNA for the CDR3: TGTGCCAGCACCAGGGACAGGGGGGCTGAAGCTTTCTTT. It is translated as CASTRDRGAEAFF. V gene TRBV12-3 or TRBV12-4 combines with J gene TRBJ1-1; the match to TRBD1 covers 11 bases. J lost 6 bases, V lost 7 bases, and 4 bases had no gene match. CDR3 length equals 13 residues.

This chain connects TRBV7-3 to TRBJ1-2, with D unclear. In germline, CDR1 is SGHTA, CDR2 FQGTGA. Between the trimmed V and J ends, which lost 6 bases and 4 bases, there was a span of 15 bases. This CDR3 region has 14 residues. CDR3 in DNA: TGTGCCAGCAGAGTTCCTTCGGGTGCCTATGGCTACACCTTC. Amino acids: CASRVPSGAYGYTF.

This clonotype was picked up a small number of times. The chain is built from TRBV20-1 and TRBJ2-5; D might be TRBD1 or TRBD2, each matching 5 bases. The CDR3 covers 15 residues. Trimming stripped 0 bases from V and 3 bases from J, with 14 bases between. Germline CDR1 and CDR2: DFQATT and SNEGSKA (reference sequence). CDR3 nucleotides: TGCAGTGCTAGAGAGAGGGGTAGACTTAAAGAGACCCAGTACTTC. Translation: CSARERGRLKETQYF.

The chain has TRBV6-5 and TRBJ1-5; 8 bases are a match to TRBD1. This CDR3 comprises 16 residues. Looked up from germline, CDR1 is MNHEY and CDR2 is SVGAGI. The J segment lost 0 bases and the V segment lost 2 bases, leaving 3 bases of the junction unmatched. In DNA, the CDR3 is TGTGCCAGCAGTTACGGCAGGGGGCTTAGCAATCAGCCCCAGCATTTT. It encodes CASSYGRGLSNQPQHF.

The chain is built from TRBV11-1 and TRBJ2-7; no reliable D call. Trimming shortened V by 5 bases and J by 0 bases, and 8 bases separated the two germline ends. CDR3 length equals 13 residues. Germline-derived CDR1 and CDR2 are SGHAT and FQDESV (reference sequence). The DNA of the CDR3 is TGTGCCAGCAGCCTTGACCTCTCCTACGAGCAGTACTTC. Its translation: CASSLDLSYEQYF.

CDR3 protein: CASSEIVSGELFF. DNA of the CDR3: TGTGCCAGCAGTGAAATAGTCTCTGGGGAGCTGTTTTTT. The chain is built from TRBV2 and TRBJ2-2, with D hard to call. V was cut by 2 bases and J by 8 bases, with 9 bases left in between. From germline, CDR1 is SNHLY and CDR2 FYNNEI. CDR3 length equals 13 residues.

The chain combines TRBV6-5 with TRBJ1-2; 9 bases match TRBD1. The CDR3 runs 15 residues. V trimming: 5 bases; J trimming: 4 bases; junction bases outside the gene matches: 8. CDR1 is MNHEY, CDR2 SVGAGI, per germline. CDR3 sequence reads: CASSPRQGGVYGYTF. In nucleotides, the CDR3 is TGTGCCAGCAGTCCAAGACAGGGGGGAGTCTATGGCTACACCTTC.

This clonotype was recorded once. This chain connects TRBV19 to TRBJ2-5, with D tentatively TRBD1 or TRBD2 (6 bases each). This CDR3 comprises 15 residues. Per the germline V gene, CDR1 is LNHDA and CDR2 is SQIVND (reference sequence). Trimming removed 4 bases from V and 0 bases from J, with 12 bases in between. The DNA of the CDR3 is TGTGCCAGTAGTAACGGGGGCTGGTACCAAGAGACCCAGTACTTC. Translated, it gives CASSNGGWYQETQYF.

This clonotype was counted only a few times. This chain joins TRBV7-6 and TRBJ2-5; 9 bases match TRBD1. The V and J ends lost 6 bases and 2 bases, in that order; junction bases with no gene match: 7. The CDR3 loop spans 15 amino acids. CDR1 and CDR2 from the germline V gene are SGHVS and FNYEAQ. The CDR3 loop reads CASSVRDRAQETQYF. CDR3 DNA sequence: TGTGCCAGCAGTGTCCGGGACAGGGCTCAAGAGACCCAGTACTTC.

This clonotype appeared a few times. This chain joins TRBV27 and TRBJ1-5; unclear D gene. Trimming took 11 bases from V and 11 from J, leaving 13 bases between them. Germline lookup yields CDR1 MNHEY and CDR2 SMNVEV (reference sequence). CDR3 length: 10 residues. CDR3 region: CAAGYQAQHF. CDR3 nucleotide sequence: TGTGCCGCCGGGTATCAAGCCCAGCATTTT.

The V call is TRBV7-9, the J call TRBJ1-2, with D unclear. V lost 7 bases, J lost 4 bases, and 19 bases lay in between. The CDR3 is made up of 15 amino acids. Per germline, CDR1 SEHNR and CDR2 FQNEAQ (reference sequence). CDR3 residues: CASTTGISVFYGYTF. CDR3 sequence (DNA): TGTGCCAGCACTACCGGGATCAGTGTATTCTATGGCTACACCTTC.

This clonotype was recorded a few times. V is TRBV7-9 and J is TRBJ1-1; TRBD1 is a possible D gene (6 bases). V lost 1 base and J 7 bases, leaving 13 bases between the germline ends. This CDR3 contains 14 residues. The germline V gene has CDR1 SEHNR and CDR2 FQNEAQ (reference sequence). The CDR3 nucleotides read TGTGCCAGCAGCTTAGAGGCAGGGGCCGATGAAGCTTTCTTT. Its translation: CASSLEAGADEAFF. The full variable domain, with the rest looked up from reference TRBV7-9 and TRBJ1-1, is DTGVSQNPRHKITKRGQNVTFRCDPISEHNRLYWYRQTLGQGPEFLTYFQNEAQLEKSRLLSDRFSAERPKGSFSTLEIQRTEQGDSAMYLCASSLEAGADEAFFGQGTRLTVV.